The T cell receptor beta chain under discussion was sequenced for a study of regulatory T cells in long-lasting Graves disease. This CDR3 has 19 residues. The germline V gene has CDR1 SGDLS and CDR2 YYNGEE. V lost 3 bases to trimming and J lost 0 bases; unmatched junction nucleotides: 14. Time point given: newly diagnosed GD, antithyroid drugs for less than 3 months. With RNA extracted from PBMCs as input, the TCR library was made. Arm-PCR of CDR3 regions and iRepertoire HTBI primers were the basis on which TCR beta libraries were built. TCRdb recomputed calls from the multiplex PCR reads with MiXCR, one row per CDR3 protein. The profile shows about 370,000 distinct CDR3 sequences, around 15% of them singletons.

V and J are TRBV9 and TRBJ2-3, with 9 bases lining up with TRBD2. The specimen comprised peripheral blood mononuclear cells (PBMCs), sampled at new diagnosis, from a patient treated with antithyroid drugs. This sequence was found in a female donor with Graves disease. The CDR3 protein is CASSAPPSGGSPSTDTQYF. CDR3 sequence (DNA): TGTGCCAGCAGCGCCCCCCCCAGCGGGGGGAGCCCGAGCACAGATACGCAGTATTTT. Together with reference TRBV9 and TRBJ2-3, the CDR3 gives the full variable domain: DSGVTQTPKHLITATGQRVTLRCSPRSGDLSVYWYQQSLDQGLQFLIQYYNGEERAKGNILERFSAQQFPDLHSELNLSSLELGDSALYFCASSAPPSGGSPSTDTQYFGPGTRLTVL.